This entry features one TCR beta chain sequence. V was trimmed by 0 bases and J by 8 bases, leaving 4 bases between them. The germline CDR1 and CDR2 sequences are MGHDK and SYGVNS. The CDR3 spans 11 residues. The data were obtained in a study of blood T cell repertoires in COVID-19. Study as a whole: Samples taken during acute and convalescent COVID-19 were collected in the United States, Italy and Spain. T cells, B-cell-depleted T cells, or PBMCs provided the cDNA or gDNA that served as material.

Only in-frame clones appear in the TCRdb table, and some are missing; sequencing was by immunoSEQ multiplex PCR. The sample has approximately 110,000 clones; about 86% are singletons. The rearrangement links TRBV25-1 to TRBJ1-1; no clear D gene. Sequenced material: peripheral blood. This receptor was taken from a woman aged 45-59 years with active or convalescent COVID-19. CDR3 residues: CASSEYTEAFF. CDR3 DNA: TGTGCCAGCAGTGAATATACAGAAGCTTTCTTT.